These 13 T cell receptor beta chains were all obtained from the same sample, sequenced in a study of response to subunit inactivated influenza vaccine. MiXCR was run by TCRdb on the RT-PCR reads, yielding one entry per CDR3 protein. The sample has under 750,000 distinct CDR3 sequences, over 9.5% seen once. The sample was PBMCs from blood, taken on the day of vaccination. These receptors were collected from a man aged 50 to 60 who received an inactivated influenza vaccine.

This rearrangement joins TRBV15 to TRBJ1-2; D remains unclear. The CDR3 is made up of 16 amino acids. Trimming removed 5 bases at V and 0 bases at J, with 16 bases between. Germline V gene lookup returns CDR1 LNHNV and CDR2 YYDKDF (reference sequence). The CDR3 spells CATSPEWAEANYGYTF. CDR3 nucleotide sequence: TGTGCCACCAGCCCGGAGTGGGCAGAGGCTAACTATGGCTACACCTTC.

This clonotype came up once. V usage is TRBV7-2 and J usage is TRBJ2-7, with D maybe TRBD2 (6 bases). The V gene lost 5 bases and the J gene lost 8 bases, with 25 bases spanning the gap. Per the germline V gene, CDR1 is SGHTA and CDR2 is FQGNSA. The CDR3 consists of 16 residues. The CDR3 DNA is TGTGCCAGCAGCCCCGGGTACGGGAGAGGGGCGACGAAGCAGTACTTC. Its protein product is CASSPGYGRGATKQYF.

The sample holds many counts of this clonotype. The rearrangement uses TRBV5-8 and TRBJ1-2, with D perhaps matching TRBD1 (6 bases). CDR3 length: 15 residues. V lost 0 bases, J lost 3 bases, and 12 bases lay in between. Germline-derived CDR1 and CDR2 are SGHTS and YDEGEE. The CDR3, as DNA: TGTGCCAGCAGCTTGGGGCAGGGGTTACACTATGGCTACACCTTC. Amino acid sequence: CASSLGQGLHYGYTF.

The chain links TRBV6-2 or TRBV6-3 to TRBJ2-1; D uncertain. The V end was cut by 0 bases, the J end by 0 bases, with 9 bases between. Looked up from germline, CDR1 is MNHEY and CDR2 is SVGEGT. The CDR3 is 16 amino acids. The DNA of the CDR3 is TGTGCCAGCAGTTACTCTGCGACACACTCCTACAATGAGCAGTTCTTC. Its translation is CASSYSATHSYNEQFF.

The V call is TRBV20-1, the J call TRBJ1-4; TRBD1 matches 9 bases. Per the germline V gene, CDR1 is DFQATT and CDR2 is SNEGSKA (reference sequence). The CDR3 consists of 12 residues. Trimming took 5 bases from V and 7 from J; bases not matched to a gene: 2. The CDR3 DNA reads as TGCAGTGCTGGACAGGGGAGTGAAAAACTGTTTTTT. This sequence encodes CSAGQGSEKLFF.

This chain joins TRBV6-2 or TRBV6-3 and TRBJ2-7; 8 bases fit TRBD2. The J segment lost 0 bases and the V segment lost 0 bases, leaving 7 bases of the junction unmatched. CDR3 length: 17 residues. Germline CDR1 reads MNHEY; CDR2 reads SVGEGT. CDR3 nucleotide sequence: TGTGCCAGCAGTTACTCGATGGGACTAGTGAGCTCCTACGAGCAGTACTTC. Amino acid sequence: CASSYSMGLVSSYEQYF.

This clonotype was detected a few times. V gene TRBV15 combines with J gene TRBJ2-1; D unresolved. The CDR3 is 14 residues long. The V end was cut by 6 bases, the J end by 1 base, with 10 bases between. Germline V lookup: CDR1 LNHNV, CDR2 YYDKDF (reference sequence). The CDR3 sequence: CATRTTLSYNEQFF. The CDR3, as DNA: TGTGCCACCAGGACGACTCTATCCTACAATGAGCAGTTCTTC.

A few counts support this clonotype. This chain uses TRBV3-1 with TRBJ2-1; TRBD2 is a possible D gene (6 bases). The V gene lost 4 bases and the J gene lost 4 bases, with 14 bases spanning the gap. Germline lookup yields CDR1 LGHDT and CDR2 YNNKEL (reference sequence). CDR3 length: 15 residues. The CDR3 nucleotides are TGTGCCAGCAGCCCTTCGGGGGTGGCGTACAATGAGCAGTTCTTC. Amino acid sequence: CASSPSGVAYNEQFF.

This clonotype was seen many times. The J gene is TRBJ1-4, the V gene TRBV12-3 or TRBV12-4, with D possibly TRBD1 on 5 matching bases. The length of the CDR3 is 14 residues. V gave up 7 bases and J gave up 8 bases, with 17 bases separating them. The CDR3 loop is CASTVWGIGEKLFF. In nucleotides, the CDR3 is TGTGCCAGCACCGTTTGGGGGATAGGGGAAAAACTGTTTTTT.

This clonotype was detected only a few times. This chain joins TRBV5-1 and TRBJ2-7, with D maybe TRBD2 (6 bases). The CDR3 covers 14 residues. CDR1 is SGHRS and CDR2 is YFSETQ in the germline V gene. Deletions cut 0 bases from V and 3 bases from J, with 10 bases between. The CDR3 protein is CASSLDPTSYEQYF. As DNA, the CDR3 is TGCGCCAGCAGCTTGGACCCGACTAGCTACGAGCAGTACTTC.

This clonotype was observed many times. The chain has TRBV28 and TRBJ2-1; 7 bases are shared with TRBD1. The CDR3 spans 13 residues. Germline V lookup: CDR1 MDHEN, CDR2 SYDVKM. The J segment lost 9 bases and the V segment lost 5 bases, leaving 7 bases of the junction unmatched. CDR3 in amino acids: CASSPTGVGEQFF. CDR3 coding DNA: TGTGCCAGCAGTCCTACAGGGGTGGGTGAGCAGTTCTTC.

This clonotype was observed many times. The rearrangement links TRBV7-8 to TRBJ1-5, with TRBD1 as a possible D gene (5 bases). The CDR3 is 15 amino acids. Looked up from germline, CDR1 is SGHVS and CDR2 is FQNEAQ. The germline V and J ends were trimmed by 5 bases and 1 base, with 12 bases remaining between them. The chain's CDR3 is CASSAGTGSNQPQHF. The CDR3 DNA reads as TGTGCCAGCAGCGCAGGGACGGGAAGCAATCAGCCCCAGCATTTT. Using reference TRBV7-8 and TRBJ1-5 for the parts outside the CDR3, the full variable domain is GAGVSQSPRYKVAKRGQDVALRCDPISGHVSLFWYQQALGQGPEFLTYFQNEAQLDKSGLPSDRFFAERPEGSVSTLKIQRTQQEDSAVYLCASSAGTGSNQPQHFGDGTRLSIL.

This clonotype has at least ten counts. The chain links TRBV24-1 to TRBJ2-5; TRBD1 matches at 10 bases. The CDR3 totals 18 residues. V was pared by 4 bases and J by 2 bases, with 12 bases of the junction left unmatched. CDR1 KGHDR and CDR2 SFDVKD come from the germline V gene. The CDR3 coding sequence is TGTGCCACCAGTGAATACTCAAGGGCGGGACAGGGGCAAGAGACCCAGTACTTC. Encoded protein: CATSEYSRAGQGQETQYF.